This TCR beta chain was found in a study of T-cell memory formation after mild COVID-19. Germline CDR1 reads SNHLY; CDR2 reads FYNNEI. This CDR3 is 15 amino acids long. Trimming took off 3 bases at V and 4 bases at J, with 13 bases between the two ends. With constant-segment primers, 5'RACE yielded cDNA libraries of TCR alpha and TCR beta that carried sample barcodes and UMIs. A single record per CDR3 protein comes from TCRdb applying MiXCR to the 5' RACE reads. Here the sample spans fewer than 15,000 distinct CDR3 sequences, more than 14% being singletons. Points from the study as a whole: In second-wave clones peaking day 37, SARS-CoV-2 specificity remained unconfirmed. Clones which contracted sat mainly in CM and EM if CD4+, and in EMRA if CD8+. CD4/CD8 balance characterized clones contracting day 15 to 85, and CD4+ skew characterized later expanders.

This clonotype was observed many times. Its antigen is undetermined. Source material: PBMCs or a T cell subset sorted from them (not recorded which). This chain connects TRBV2 to TRBJ2-1; D could derive from TRBD1 or TRBD2 (6 bases each). The receptor was isolated from a man aged 18 to 30 who had mild COVID-19 (a few samples of this study predate the infection). Cell type and time point are not known. CDR3 in DNA: TGTGCCAGCAGTGAGTCGGCGGGGACATACAATGAGCAGTTCTTC. Its translation is CASSESAGTYNEQFF.